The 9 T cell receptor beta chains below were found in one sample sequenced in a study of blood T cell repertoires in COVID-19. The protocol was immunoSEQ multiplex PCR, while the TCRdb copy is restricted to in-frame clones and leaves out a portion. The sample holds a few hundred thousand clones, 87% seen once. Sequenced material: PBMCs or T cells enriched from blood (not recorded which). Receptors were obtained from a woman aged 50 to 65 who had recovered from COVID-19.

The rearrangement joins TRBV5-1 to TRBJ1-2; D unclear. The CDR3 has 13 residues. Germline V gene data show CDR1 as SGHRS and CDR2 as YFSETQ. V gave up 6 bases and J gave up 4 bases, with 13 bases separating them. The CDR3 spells CASKRGSPYGYTF. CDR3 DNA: TGCGCCAGCAAGCGAGGGTCCCCCTATGGCTACACCTTC.

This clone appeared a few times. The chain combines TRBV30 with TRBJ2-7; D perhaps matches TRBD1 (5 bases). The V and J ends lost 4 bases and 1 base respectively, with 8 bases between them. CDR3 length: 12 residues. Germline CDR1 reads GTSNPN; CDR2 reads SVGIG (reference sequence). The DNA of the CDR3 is TGTGCCTGGACTGACAGTTCCTACGAGCAGTACTTC. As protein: CAWTDSSYEQYF.

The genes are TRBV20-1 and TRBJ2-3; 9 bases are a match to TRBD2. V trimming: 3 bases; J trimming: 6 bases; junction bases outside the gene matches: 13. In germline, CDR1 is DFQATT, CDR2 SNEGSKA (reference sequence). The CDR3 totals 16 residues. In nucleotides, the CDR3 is TGCAGTGCTAGTCCGGGCGCGGGGGGGACCGCGGATACGCAGTATTTT. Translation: CSASPGAGGTADTQYF.

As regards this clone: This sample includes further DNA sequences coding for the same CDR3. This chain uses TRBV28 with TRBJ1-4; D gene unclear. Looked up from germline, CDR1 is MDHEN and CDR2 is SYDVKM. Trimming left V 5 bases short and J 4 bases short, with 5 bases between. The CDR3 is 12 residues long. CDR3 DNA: TGTGCCAGCAGTCGGGGTAATGAAAAACTGTTTTTT. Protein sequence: CASSRGNEKLFF.

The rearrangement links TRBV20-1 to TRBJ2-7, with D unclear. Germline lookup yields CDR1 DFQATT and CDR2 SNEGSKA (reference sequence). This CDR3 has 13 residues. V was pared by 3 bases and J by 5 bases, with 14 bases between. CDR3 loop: CSASPRNPNEQYF. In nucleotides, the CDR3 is TGCAGTGCTAGTCCTAGAAACCCCAACGAGCAGTACTTC.

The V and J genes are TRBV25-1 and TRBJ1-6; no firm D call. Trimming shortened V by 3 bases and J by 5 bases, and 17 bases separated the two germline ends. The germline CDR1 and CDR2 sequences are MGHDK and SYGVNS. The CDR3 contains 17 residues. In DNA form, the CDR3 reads TGTGCCAGCAGTGACAAAGACCGTTTAGACAATAATTCACCCCTCCACTTT. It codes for CASSDKDRLDNNSPLHF.

CDR3 DNA sequence: TGTGCCAGCAGCCGGACAGTCGATCAGCCCCAGCATTTT. Encoded protein: CASSRTVDQPQHF. The rearrangement uses TRBV6-5 and TRBJ1-5, with D possibly TRBD1 on 6 matching bases. Trimming took 6 bases from V and 5 from J, leaving 11 bases between them. Looked up from germline, CDR1 is MNHEY and CDR2 is SVGAGI. This CDR3 is 13 amino acids long.

The CDR3 DNA reads TGTGCCAGCACGGGTGGCAGTAGCAATCAGCCCCAGCATTTT. Protein sequence: CASTGGSSNQPQHF. This chain uses TRBV6-6 with TRBJ1-5; D not resolved. Germline assignment: CDR1 MNHNY and CDR2 SVGAGI (reference sequence). The CDR3 length is 14 residues. V gave up 7 bases and J gave up 0 bases, with 10 bases separating them.

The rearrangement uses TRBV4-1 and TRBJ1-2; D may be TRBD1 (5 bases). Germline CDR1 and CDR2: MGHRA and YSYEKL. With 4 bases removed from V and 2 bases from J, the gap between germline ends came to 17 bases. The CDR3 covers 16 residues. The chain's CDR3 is CASSLERGGLNYGYTF. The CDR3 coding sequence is TGCGCCAGCAGCCTAGAGCGCGGGGGACTGAACTATGGCTACACCTTC.